These 27 T cell receptor beta chains share one sample of origin, sequenced in a study of blood T cell repertoires in COVID-19. Sequenced by immunoSEQ multiplex PCR; TCRdb stores in-frame clones only, minus some. The data contain 80,000 to 95,000 clones, around 75% of them seen just once; the ten biggest clones take up roughly 4.2%. The sequenced sample consisted of peripheral blood. The origin of the receptors is a woman in her forties or fifties with acute or convalescent COVID-19.

V usage is TRBV7-6 and J usage is TRBJ2-5, with D tentatively TRBD2 (6 bases). The CDR3 covers 15 residues. Germline lookup yields CDR1 SGHVS and CDR2 FNYEAQ. Trimming removed 1 base at V and 5 bases at J, with 14 bases between. The CDR3 nucleotides are TGTGCCAGCAGCTTAGAGTCGGTAGGGAGGGAGACCCAGTACTTC. This gives the protein CASSLESVGRETQYF. Full variable domain (outside the CDR3, taken from reference TRBV7-6 and TRBJ2-5): GAGVSQSPRYKVTKRGQDVALRCDPISGHVSLYWYRQALGQGPEFLTYFNYEAQQDKSGLPNDRFSAERPEGSISTLTIQRTEQRDSAMYRCASSLESVGRETQYFGPGTRLLVL.

The chain joins TRBV4-2 to TRBJ2-2; TRBD1 is a possible D gene (5 bases). The V end lost 1 base, the J end lost 3 bases, and 9 bases lay between the germline ends. The CDR3 is 15 residues long. The germline CDR1 and CDR2 sequences are LGHNA and YNFKEQ. The CDR3 loop reads CASSQATVYTGELFF. In DNA form, the CDR3 reads TGTGCCAGCAGCCAAGCGACAGTCTACACCGGGGAGCTGTTTTTT.

This clone was seen more than once but under ten times. The chain carries TRBV5-8 and TRBJ1-6; no clear D. Germline V gene data show CDR1 as SGHTS and CDR2 as YDEGEE. There are 8 residues in the CDR3. The CDR3 region is CGRAPLHF. DNA for the CDR3: TGTGGCCGGGCACCCCTCCACTTT.

J is TRBJ1-5 and V is TRBV30, with D perhaps matching TRBD1 (5 bases). Trimming removed 4 bases from V and 4 bases from J, with 14 bases in between. Germline CDR1 GTSNPN, CDR2 SVGIG (reference sequence). The CDR3 extends over 14 amino acids. The CDR3 DNA reads TGTGCCTGGACCGCCATGGGGCCAAATCAGCCCCAGCATTTT. Translation gives CAWTAMGPNQPQHF.

J is TRBJ2-5 and V is TRBV9; D is possibly TRBD2 (6 bases). The CDR3 runs to 13 residues. Germline assignment: CDR1 SGDLS and CDR2 YYNGEE. With 1 base removed from V and 3 bases from J, the gap between germline ends came to 7 bases. The CDR3 protein is CASSVTGEETQYF. CDR3 coding DNA: TGTGCCAGCAGCGTAACGGGGGAAGAGACCCAGTACTTC.

This chain joins TRBV25-1 and TRBJ2-5; 9 bases line up with TRBD2. The CDR3 sequence is 16 residues long. Germline lookup yields CDR1 MGHDK and CDR2 SYGVNS. With 1 base clipped from V and 4 bases from J, the junction kept 7 bases outside the gene matches. Written as DNA, the CDR3 is TGTGCCAGCAGTGAATCGAGCGGGGGGACGGGAGAGACCCAGTACTTC. It is translated as CASSESSGGTGETQYF.

This clone was seen just once. The rearrangement joins TRBV20-1 to TRBJ2-1; D remains ambiguous. The CDR3 runs 10 residues. Trimming removed 6 bases at V and 5 bases at J, with 5 bases between. Germline V lookup: CDR1 DFQATT, CDR2 SNEGSKA (reference sequence). The CDR3 here is CSARNNEQFF. The CDR3 DNA reads as TGCAGTGCGCGAAACAATGAGCAGTTCTTC.

The chain combines TRBV2 with TRBJ2-2; 9 positions agree with TRBD1. The CDR3 contains 15 residues. CDR1 SNHLY and CDR2 FYNNEI come from the germline V gene. The V and J ends lost 6 bases and 4 bases, in that order; junction bases with no gene match: 6. CDR3 nucleotides: TGTGCCAGCAGCGCCGGGACAGGGACCACCGGGGAGCTGTTTTTT. Protein: CASSAGTGTTGELFF.

The chain is built from TRBV19 and TRBJ1-1; possible D gene TRBD1, 6 bases. Germline values: CDR1 LNHDA, CDR2 SQIVND (reference sequence). V dropped 7 bases and J dropped 11 bases, with 20 bases sitting between them. The length of the CDR3 is 13 residues. CDR3 sequence: CASTLTGEGVAFF. The CDR3 nucleotides read TGTGCCAGTACCCTGACAGGTGAAGGTGTGGCTTTCTTT.

This clone was seen a handful of times. The V call is TRBV6-5, the J call TRBJ1-2; no clear D gene. Looked up from germline, CDR1 is MNHEY and CDR2 is SVGAGI. V lost 6 bases to trimming and J lost 2 bases, with 16 bases between them. The CDR3 sequence is 15 residues long. Written as DNA, the CDR3 is TGTGCCAGCAGCAAGGACGGGAACCCCAACTATGGCTACACCTTC. This sequence encodes CASSKDGNPNYGYTF.

This chain links TRBV27 with TRBJ2-1, with 8 bases aligning to TRBD2. This CDR3 contains 16 residues. CDR1 is MNHEY and CDR2 is SMNVEV in the germline V gene (reference sequence). V was clipped by 4 bases and J by 4 bases; unmatched bases: 9. The CDR3 reads CASSSPSGGLYNEQFF. The CDR3 coding sequence is TGTGCCAGCAGTTCCCCCAGCGGGGGACTATACAATGAGCAGTTCTTC.

The chain has TRBV30 and TRBJ2-3, with D maybe TRBD1 (6 bases). CDR3 length equals 13 residues. CDR1 and CDR2 from the germline V gene are GTSNPN and SVGIG (reference sequence). V lost 4 bases and J lost 5, with 13 bases in between. The CDR3 DNA is TGTGCCTGGAAGAGGGGGACCAGAGATACGCAGTATTTT. This encodes CAWKRGTRDTQYF.

This clone has a single count. The rearrangement links TRBV9 to TRBJ2-3; 9 bases agree with TRBD2. Germline trimming cut 4 bases from V and 3 bases from J; bases unmatched to any gene: 3. CDR1 SGDLS and CDR2 YYNGEE come from the germline V gene. The CDR3 covers 14 residues. As DNA, the CDR3 is TGTGCCAGCAGCCCGAGCGGGAGGACAGATACGCAGTATTTT. Its translation: CASSPSGRTDTQYF.

The genes are TRBV19 and TRBJ2-7, with 9 bases aligning to TRBD2. The CDR3 is 14 amino acids. Trimming at V came to 7 bases and at J to 6 bases, leaving 10 bases not matched to a gene. Germline CDR1 is LNHDA and CDR2 is SQIVND (reference sequence). The CDR3: CASTNERAGGEQYF. DNA for the CDR3: TGTGCCAGTACCAACGAAAGAGCGGGGGGCGAGCAGTACTTC. The entire variable domain, with the rest obtained from reference TRBV19 and TRBJ2-7, is as follows: DGGITQSPKYLFRKEGQNVTLSCEQNLNHDAMYWYRQDPGQGLRLIYYSQIVNDFQKGDIAEGYSVSREKKESFPLTVTSAQKNPTAFYLCASTNERAGGEQYFGPGTRLTVT.

The J gene is TRBJ1-5, the V gene TRBV19; 9 bases agree with TRBD1. With 6 bases clipped from V and 4 bases from J, the junction kept 4 bases outside the gene matches. The CDR3 sequence is 14 residues long. The V gene's germline CDR1 is LNHDA and CDR2 SQIVND (reference sequence). CDR3 DNA: TGTGCCAGTAGGGGGACAGGGAGGAATCAGCCCCAGCATTTT. Translation: CASRGTGRNQPQHF.

The chain combines TRBV27 with TRBJ2-1; 7 bases align to TRBD1. V was clipped by 6 bases and J by 6 bases; unmatched bases: 8. The CDR3 consists of 14 residues. CDR1 and CDR2 from the germline V gene are MNHEY and SMNVEV (reference sequence). The CDR3 DNA sequence: TGTGCCAGCAGCCTGCAGGGGGTCCTCAATGAGCAGTTCTTC. Its translation: CASSLQGVLNEQFF.

V gene TRBV19 combines with J gene TRBJ1-2, with TRBD1 as a possible D gene (6 bases). In germline, CDR1 is LNHDA, CDR2 SQIVND (reference sequence). V was pared by 3 bases and J by 2 bases, with 10 bases between. The CDR3 covers 14 residues. CDR3 sequence reads: CASSISGANYGYTF. The CDR3 DNA sequence: TGTGCCAGTAGTATTTCAGGGGCGAACTATGGCTACACCTTC.

The table lists this clone with a few counts. The same CDR3 arises from other DNA sequences in this sample as well. V is TRBV5-1 and J is TRBJ1-4; 8 bases map to TRBD1. This CDR3 region has 14 residues. V trimming: 2 bases; J trimming: 8 bases; junction bases outside the gene matches: 5. Germline V gives CDR1 SGHRS, CDR2 YFSETQ. The CDR3: CASSFGQGREKLFF. DNA of the CDR3: TGCGCCAGCAGCTTTGGACAGGGCCGGGAAAAACTGTTTTTT.

The chain is built from TRBV6-5 and TRBJ1-1; possibly TRBD1 for D (6 bases). The V end lost 6 bases, the J end lost 1 base, and 12 bases lay between the germline ends. This CDR3 has 14 residues. Per the germline V gene, CDR1 is MNHEY and CDR2 is SVGAGI. The CDR3 here is CASRAGGSNTEAFF. CDR3 in DNA: TGTGCCAGCAGGGCGGGGGGCTCGAACACTGAAGCTTTCTTT.

Only a few counts were recorded for this clone. J is TRBJ1-1 and V is TRBV25-1; D is perhaps TRBD1 (5 bases). Germline CDR1 and CDR2: MGHDK and SYGVNS. V was shortened by 7 bases and J by 3 bases, with 15 bases between the two germline ends. This CDR3 contains 14 residues. The CDR3 here is CASIPGGDYTEAFF. As DNA, the CDR3 is TGTGCCAGCATCCCCGGAGGGGATTACACTGAAGCTTTCTTT.

The genes are TRBV6-1 and TRBJ2-7; TRBD1 might be the D (5 bases). CDR1 is MNHNS and CDR2 is SASEGT in the germline V gene. This CDR3 is 14 amino acids long. V was clipped by 1 base and J by 1 base, with 8 bases between them. The CDR3 sequence is CASSEGAGSYEQYF. The CDR3 region has the DNA TGTGCCAGCAGTGAAGGCGCAGGGTCCTACGAGCAGTACTTC.

This rearrangement joins TRBV5-5 to TRBJ2-1; TRBD2 matches at 9 bases. Germline V gives CDR1 SGHKS, CDR2 YYEKEE (reference sequence). The length of the CDR3 is 15 residues. The junction had 6 bases not matched to a gene; V was cut back by 2 bases and J by 6 bases. The CDR3 protein is CASSLGLAGFNEQFF. The CDR3 DNA is TGTGCCAGCAGCTTAGGGCTAGCGGGGTTCAATGAGCAGTTCTTC.

The table lists this clone with a few counts. This chain links TRBV21-1 with TRBJ1-5; the DNA was not used to check the table's D call, TRBD1. TRBV21-1 is deemed a pseudogene. The CDR3 consists of 17 residues. This CDR3 is CASSKVPRDRNDQPQHF. The CDR3 DNA is TGTGCCAGCAGCAAAGTCCCTAGGGACAGGAATGATCAGCCCCAGCATTTT.

This chain connects TRBV6-6 to TRBJ1-1; weak D call: TRBD1 (5 bases). Germline V lookup: CDR1 MNHNY, CDR2 SVGAGI (reference sequence). V was clipped by 6 bases and J by 1 base, with 6 bases between them. This CDR3 has 12 amino acids. In nucleotides, the CDR3 is TGTGCCAGCAGGGGGCCGAACACTGAAGCTTTCTTT. Translating gives CASRGPNTEAFF.

This chain uses TRBV2 with TRBJ1-1, with no clear D. The V gene's germline CDR1 is SNHLY and CDR2 FYNNEI. V was shortened by 4 bases and J by 7 bases, with 7 bases between the two germline ends. This CDR3 is 11 amino acids long. The CDR3 loop reads CASSVTFEAFF. In nucleotides, the CDR3 is TGTGCCAGCAGTGTAACTTTTGAAGCTTTCTTT.

The chain employs TRBV10-3 and TRBJ1-2, with 7 bases aligning to TRBD1. This CDR3 comprises 14 residues. V gave up 11 bases and J gave up 4 bases; unmatched junction bases: 13. The germline V gene encodes CDR1 ENHRY and CDR2 SYGVKD. The DNA for the CDR3 is TGTGCCTCACAGACTGAGGGGGCATTCTATGGCTACACCTTC. Its translation: CASQTEGAFYGYTF.

V usage is TRBV18 and J usage is TRBJ1-4; 7 bases map to TRBD1. Germline V lookup: CDR1 KGHSH, CDR2 LQKENI. CDR3 size: 14 residues. V lost 3 bases and J lost 8; bases outside the gene matches: 6. The CDR3 DNA follows: TGTGCCAGCTCACCGCCGACAGGGCGGGAAAAACTGTTTTTT. Its protein product is CASSPPTGREKLFF.